The entry that follows covers one T cell receptor beta chain sequence. The data belong to a study of OX40 agonist ivuxolimab in advanced cancers. In the study overall: Hepatocellular carcinoma, melanoma, renal cell or head and neck cancer occurred in dose-escalation patients.

Data came from immunoSEQ multiplex PCR; TCRdb stores just in-frame clones and leaves some out. Here the sample spans around 79,000 clones, 88% being singletons. The material sequenced was CD4+ or CD8+ T cells sorted from blood, taken in a trial of the OX40 agonist ivuxolimab. This clonotype was obtained from an adult with an advanced solid tumor such as melanoma, head and neck, liver or kidney cancer.

The CDR3 DNA is TGTGCCAGCAGCGTTCAGGGGGCTACTAATGAAAAACTGTTTTTT. Its translation is CASSVQGATNEKLFF. V usage is TRBV5-6 and J usage is TRBJ1-4; 8 nucleotides match TRBD1. V shed 4 bases, J shed 2 bases, and the junction held 4 bases outside the gene matches. CDR1 and CDR2 (germline): SGHDT, YYEEEE. The CDR3 totals 15 residues.